Presented here are 11 T cell receptor beta chains from one specimen sequenced in a study of cytomegalovirus exposure and HLA in healthy donors. Primers for the PCR totalled 60 Vbeta and 13 Jbeta. The method was immunoSEQ multiplex PCR; TCRdb's version includes in-frame clones alone and lacks a portion of them. Here the sample spans over 130,000 clones, approximately 80% being singletons. The sample taken for sequencing was PBMCs. All receptors come from a man aged 35 to 55 in good health and CMV-seronegative.

The chain joins TRBV10-2 to TRBJ1-3; the D is unclear. The V gene lost 5 bases and the J gene lost 0 bases, with 11 bases spanning the gap. The CDR3 consists of 15 residues. The germline V gene encodes CDR1 WSHSY and CDR2 SAAADI. The CDR3 is CASSKPDFSGNTIYF. CDR3 in DNA: TGCGCCAGCAGTAAACCGGACTTCTCTGGAAACACCATATATTTT.

This chain uses TRBV30 with TRBJ2-5; TRBD2 is a possible D gene (5 bases). Deletions cut 2 bases from V and 1 base from J, with 11 bases between. Germline CDR1 and CDR2: GTSNPN and SVGIG (reference sequence). CDR3 size: 14 residues. The CDR3 region has the DNA TGTGCCTGGAGTAGCGGAACACCCCAAGAGACCCAGTACTTC. It is translated as CAWSSGTPQETQYF.

V usage is TRBV4-1 and J usage is TRBJ2-7; perhaps TRBD2 as D (6 bases). CDR3 length: 13 amino acids. Germline CDR1 and CDR2: MGHRA and YSYEKL. V lost 6 bases to trimming and J lost 3 bases, with 12 bases between them. The CDR3 region is CASSWGVSYEQYF. The CDR3 DNA reads TGCGCCAGCAGTTGGGGGGTGAGCTACGAGCAGTACTTC.

The chain joins TRBV30 to TRBJ1-2, with TRBD1 matching 8 bases. The CDR3 has 15 amino acids. J was trimmed by 5 bases and V by 5 bases; bases with no gene match: 13. Germline assignment: CDR1 GTSNPN and CDR2 SVGIG (reference sequence). CDR3 in DNA: TGTGCCTGGGACCCCAGGGGGCGCAGGGATTATGGCTACACCTTC. Its protein is CAWDPRGRRDYGYTF.

The chain combines TRBV6-1 with TRBJ2-3; TRBD1 aligns across 11 bases. CDR1 is MNHNS and CDR2 is SASEGT in the germline V gene. CDR3 size: 15 residues. The junction had 5 bases not matched to a gene; V was cut back by 6 bases and J by 3 bases. CDR3: CASSRTGGETDTQYF. The CDR3 DNA follows: TGTGCCAGCAGCCGGACAGGGGGCGAGACAGATACGCAGTATTTT.

The rearrangement links TRBV28 to TRBJ1-2, with a possible D match to TRBD1 (6 bases). The CDR3 length is 15 residues. CDR1 and CDR2 from the germline V gene are MDHEN and SYDVKM. Trimming stripped 5 bases from V and 5 bases from J, with 18 bases between. The CDR3 sequence is CASSPITTGSYGYTF. As DNA, the CDR3 is TGTGCCAGCAGTCCAATAACCACAGGGTCTTATGGCTACACCTTC.

The DNA of the CDR3 is TGTGCCAGCAGTGCCGGGACTAGCGGGAGCTGGGAGACCCAGTACTTC. Encoded protein: CASSAGTSGSWETQYF. The J gene is TRBJ2-5, the V gene TRBV6-1; 14 bases match TRBD2. Germline values: CDR1 MNHNS, CDR2 SASEGT. The V segment lost 4 bases and the J segment 5 bases; nucleotides outside the gene matches: 6. The CDR3 runs 16 residues.

This clone was seen a few times. The gene calls are TRBV11-2 and TRBJ1-4; the D is unclear. In germline, CDR1 is SGHAT, CDR2 FQNNGV. Trimming pared 1 base from V and 6 bases from J, leaving 6 bases between. This CDR3 region has 13 residues. CDR3 loop: CASSLGTYEKLFF. In DNA form, the CDR3 reads TGTGCCAGCAGCTTAGGGACTTATGAAAAACTGTTTTTT.

V and J are TRBV10-3 and TRBJ2-5, with D uncertain. Germline V gene sequence: CDR1 ENHRY, CDR2 SYGVKD. V gave up 3 bases and J gave up 1 base, with 15 bases separating them. The CDR3 loop spans 16 amino acids. CDR3: CAISDSEQPPQETQYF. CDR3 sequence (DNA): TGTGCCATCAGTGACAGCGAACAACCGCCCCAAGAGACCCAGTACTTC.

The genes are TRBV5-4 and TRBJ2-3; 10 bases line up with TRBD1. The length of the CDR3 is 15 residues. V was pared by 3 bases and J by 6 bases, with 7 bases of the junction left unmatched. Germline V lookup: CDR1 SGHNT, CDR2 YYREEE (reference sequence). The CDR3 protein is CASSSPGQGRDTQYF. The CDR3 DNA reads TGTGCCAGCAGCTCACCGGGACAGGGGCGCGATACGCAGTATTTT. The variable domain in full, with the rest retrieved from reference TRBV5-4 and TRBJ2-3, is ETGVTQSPTHLIKTRGQQVTLRCSSQSGHNTVSWYQQALGQGPQFIFQYYREEENGRGNFPPRFSGLQFPNYSSELNVNALELDDSALYLCASSSPGQGRDTQYFGPGTRLTVL.

The V call is TRBV19, the J call TRBJ1-6; D is possibly TRBD1 (5 bases). Between the trimmed V and J ends, which lost 6 bases and 9 bases, there was a span of 12 bases. This CDR3 contains 13 residues. Germline-derived CDR1 and CDR2 are LNHDA and SQIVND (reference sequence). CDR3 region: CASRGLQGSPLHF. DNA for the CDR3: TGTGCCAGTAGAGGCCTTCAGGGTTCACCCCTCCACTTT. The full variable domain, with the rest looked up from reference TRBV19 and TRBJ1-6, is DGGITQSPKYLFRKEGQNVTLSCEQNLNHDAMYWYRQDPGQGLRLIYYSQIVNDFQKGDIAEGYSVSREKKESFPLTVTSAQKNPTAFYLCASRGLQGSPLHFGNGTRLTVT.